This TCR beta chain was found in a study of T cell clones after liver transplantation. Across the study: Three of eight recipients were HCV-positive; others had non-autoimmune, non-viral indications. Timepoints were pre-transplant, pre-withdrawal, and after withdrawal was completed or failed. Tolerant meant at least one year fully off immunosuppression without liver enzymes above twice normal. Study-wide points: Donor-reactive sequences fell more than third party-reactive ones, suggesting partial deletion.

This clone came up once. Its antigen remains unknown. Only in-frame clones appear in the TCRdb table, and some are missing; sequencing was by immunoSEQ multiplex PCR. The data show about 51,000 clones, 85% to 90% seen once. The V gene's germline CDR1 is WNHNN and CDR2 SYGVQD (reference sequence). V was shortened by 2 bases and J by 5 bases, with 7 bases between the two germline ends. The CDR3 contains 12 residues. The sample was CD8+ T cells from blood, taken 12 months after liver transplant. The chain has TRBV10-1 and TRBJ2-7, with a weak D call TRBD1 (6 bases). This receptor was taken from a human patient who received a liver transplant. The graft donor may be the source of some T cells. CDR3 bases: TGCGCCAGCAGTGAGACAGGGAACGAGCAGTACTTC. Translating gives CASSETGNEQYF.